These 14 T cell receptor beta chains share one sample of origin, sequenced in a study of siplizumab effects on memory and regulatory T cells. Sequenced by immunoSEQ multiplex PCR; TCRdb stores in-frame clones only, minus some. The data contain 100,000 or so clones, around 94% of them singletons. The sequencing sample was made of Tregs sorted from blood. The receptors come from a human donor in good health.

The chain uses TRBV28 and TRBJ1-4; 8 bases agree with TRBD1. Germline V gene lookup returns CDR1 MDHEN and CDR2 SYDVKM. After removal of 5 bases from V and 10 bases from J, the junction contained 12 bases not matched to a gene. This CDR3 is 15 amino acids long. The CDR3 region is CASSRGQGSFGKLFF. In DNA form, the CDR3 reads TGTGCCAGCAGTAGAGGACAGGGTTCTTTCGGAAAACTGTTTTTT.

The chain recombines TRBV7-9 with TRBJ2-2; D possibly corresponds to TRBD2 (6 bases). The CDR3 loop spans 17 amino acids. The V gene's germline CDR1 is SEHNR and CDR2 FQNEAQ (reference sequence). Trimming took off 5 bases at V and 1 base at J, with 17 bases between the two ends. The CDR3 DNA reads as TGTGCCAGCAGCGCCCGCCGGGGGAGAGGGAACACCGGGGAGCTGTTTTTT. The encoded protein is CASSARRGRGNTGELFF.

The rearrangement joins TRBV6-5 to TRBJ1-5; no reliable D call. V gave up 4 bases and J gave up 2 bases, with 15 bases separating them. The CDR3 runs to 16 residues. Germline V lookup: CDR1 MNHEY, CDR2 SVGAGI. CDR3: CASSSGGSLGNQPQHF. CDR3 bases: TGTGCCAGCAGTTCCGGAGGGAGTCTGGGCAATCAGCCCCAGCATTTT.

The V call is TRBV5-1, the J call TRBJ2-3, with D unresolved. This CDR3 has 15 amino acids. The V end was cut by 0 bases, the J end by 1 base, with 9 bases between. Germline V lookup: CDR1 SGHRS, CDR2 YFSETQ. CDR3 nucleotides: TGCGCCAGCAGCTTGGAAGGCGTACGCACAGATACGCAGTATTTT. Translation: CASSLEGVRTDTQYF.

This chain links TRBV5-4 with TRBJ2-7, with 9 bases lining up with TRBD1. Germline loops: CDR1 SGHNT, CDR2 YYREEE (reference sequence). V dropped 4 bases and J dropped 4; count of bases not matched to a gene: 9. The CDR3 totals 15 residues. The CDR3 loop is CASSPNRQGGYEQYF. The DNA for the CDR3 is TGTGCCAGCAGCCCTAACCGACAGGGGGGTTACGAGCAGTACTTC.

This chain joins TRBV25-1 and TRBJ2-1, with TRBD1 matching 8 bases. J gave up 5 bases and V 10 bases, and 7 bases lay outside the gene matches. Germline V gene lookup returns CDR1 MGHDK and CDR2 SYGVNS. The CDR3 loop spans 13 amino acids. The CDR3 sequence is CATRLTGDNEQFF. CDR3 DNA sequence: TGTGCCACCCGCCTGACAGGGGACAATGAGCAGTTCTTC.

The chain uses TRBV2 and TRBJ2-5, with 8 bases that match TRBD2. Trimming cost V 4 bases and J 4 bases; bases outside gene matches: 11. Germline V lookup: CDR1 SNHLY, CDR2 FYNNEI. The CDR3 extends over 16 amino acids. Here the CDR3 reads CASSGGLSGSPETQYF. The CDR3 DNA reads as TGTGCCAGCAGTGGGGGATTAAGCGGGAGTCCAGAGACCCAGTACTTC.

V is TRBV30 and J is TRBJ1-2; D is uncertain. Germline-derived CDR1 and CDR2 are GTSNPN and SVGIG (reference sequence). V lost 4 bases to trimming and J lost 3 bases, with 15 bases between them. The CDR3 runs to 14 residues. The CDR3 DNA sequence: TGTGCCTGGAATGCGGAAGATTTACACTATGGCTACACCTTC. Translation gives CAWNAEDLHYGYTF.

This clone was seen a single time. The chain combines TRBV28 with TRBJ2-4; D ambiguous. The V gene lost 7 bases and the J gene lost 8 bases, with 24 bases spanning the gap. CDR1 is MDHEN and CDR2 is SYDVKM in the germline V gene. The CDR3 spans 16 residues. The CDR3 sequence is CASTVFRPGVPHIQYF. CDR3 sequence (DNA): TGTGCCAGCACCGTTTTCCGCCCAGGCGTACCCCACATTCAGTACTTC.

The chain carries TRBV9 and TRBJ1-4, with a tentative D call TRBD1 (5 bases). V gave up 2 bases and J gave up 8 bases, with 10 bases separating them. Germline assignment: CDR1 SGDLS and CDR2 YYNGEE. This CDR3 is 13 amino acids long. CDR3: CASSVGVGEKLFF. CDR3 coding DNA: TGTGCCAGCAGCGTGGGGGTCGGGGAAAAACTGTTTTTT.

The genes are TRBV18 and TRBJ2-3; 9 bases align to TRBD1. Germline CDR1 is KGHSH and CDR2 is LQKENI. V lost 3 bases to trimming and J lost 0 bases; unmatched junction nucleotides: 19. This CDR3 spans 21 amino acids. The CDR3 loop reads CASSPPVTGGTILGSTDTQYF. In DNA form, the CDR3 reads TGTGCCAGCTCACCTCCCGTGACAGGGGGAACTATCCTCGGTAGCACAGATACGCAGTATTTT.

The chain combines TRBV28 with TRBJ1-1; D is perhaps TRBD1 (6 bases). This CDR3 is built from 15 residues. The V end was cut by 3 bases, the J end by 0 bases, with 11 bases between. The germline V gene has CDR1 MDHEN and CDR2 SYDVKM. In DNA form, the CDR3 reads TGTGCCAGCAGTTTGCTCGACAGGATGAACACTGAAGCTTTCTTT. This codes for CASSLLDRMNTEAFF.

The V and J genes are TRBV29-1 and TRBJ2-2; 7 bases align to TRBD1. The CDR3 length is 14 residues. Trimming cost V 5 bases and J 6 bases; bases outside gene matches: 9. Germline CDR1 SQVTM, CDR2 ANQGSEA. In DNA form, the CDR3 reads TGCAGCGTTTCTGACAGGGTAAAGGCCGGGGAGCTGTTTTTT. Translated: CSVSDRVKAGELFF.

The rearrangement links TRBV2 to TRBJ2-2, with 8 positions matching TRBD1. With V trimmed by 3 bases and J by 7 bases, 7 bases remained unmatched. Per germline, CDR1 SNHLY and CDR2 FYNNEI. The CDR3 has 15 residues. CDR3 sequence: CASSEDRAVVGELFF. The CDR3 DNA reads as TGTGCCAGCAGTGAGGACAGGGCGGTAGTCGGGGAGCTGTTTTTT.